This T cell receptor beta chain comes out of a study of shared clonotypes between healthy human individuals. TCRdb keeps only in-frame clones here, not all; method: immunoSEQ multiplex PCR. The data show 2,500,000 or so clones, more than 80% seen once. This CDR3 spans 14 amino acids. V lost 2 bases to trimming and J lost 7 bases, with 12 bases between them. Germline CDR1 SGHTA, CDR2 FQGNSA. This receptor was obtained from a man between 18 and 29 years old in good health. Sequences were obtained from naive CD4+ T cells sorted from blood. The subset was: CD45RA+ positively selected. This chain uses TRBV7-2 with TRBJ2-1; D not resolved. The CDR3 DNA sequence: TGTGCCAGCAGCTTATTATCAACCCTAAATGAGCAGTTCTTC. This codes for CASSLLSTLNEQFF.